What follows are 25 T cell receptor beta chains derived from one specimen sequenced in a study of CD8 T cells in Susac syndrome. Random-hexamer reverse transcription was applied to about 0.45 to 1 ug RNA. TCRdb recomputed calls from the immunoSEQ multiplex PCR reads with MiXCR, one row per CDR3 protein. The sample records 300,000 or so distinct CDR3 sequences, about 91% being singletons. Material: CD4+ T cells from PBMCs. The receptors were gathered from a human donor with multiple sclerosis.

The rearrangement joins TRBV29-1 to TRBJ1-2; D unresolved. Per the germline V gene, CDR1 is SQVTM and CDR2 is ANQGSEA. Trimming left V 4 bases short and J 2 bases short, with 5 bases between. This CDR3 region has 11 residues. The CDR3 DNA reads TGCAGCGTTGCTGGGAACTATGGCTACACCTTC. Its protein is CSVAGNYGYTF.

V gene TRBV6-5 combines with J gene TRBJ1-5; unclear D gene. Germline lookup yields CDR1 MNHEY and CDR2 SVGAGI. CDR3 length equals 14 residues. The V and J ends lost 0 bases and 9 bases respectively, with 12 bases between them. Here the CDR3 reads CASSYSESHRPQHF. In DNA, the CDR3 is TGTGCCAGCAGTTACTCGGAGTCCCACCGGCCCCAGCATTTT.

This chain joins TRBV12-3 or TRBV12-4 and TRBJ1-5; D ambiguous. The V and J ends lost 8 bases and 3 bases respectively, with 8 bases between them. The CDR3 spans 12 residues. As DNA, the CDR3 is TGTGCCAGCTGCCCAGACAATCAGCCCCAGCATTTT. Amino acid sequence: CASCPDNQPQHF.

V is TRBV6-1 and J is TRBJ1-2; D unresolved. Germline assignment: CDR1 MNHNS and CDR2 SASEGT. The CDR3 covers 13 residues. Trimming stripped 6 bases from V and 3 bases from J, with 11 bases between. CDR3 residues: CASSRPGHYGYTF. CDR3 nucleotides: TGTGCCAGCAGCCGCCCTGGACACTATGGCTACACCTTC.

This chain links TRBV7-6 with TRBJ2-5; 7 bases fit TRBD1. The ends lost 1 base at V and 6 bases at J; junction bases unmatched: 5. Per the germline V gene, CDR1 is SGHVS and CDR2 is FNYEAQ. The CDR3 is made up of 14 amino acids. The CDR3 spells CASSLGTQGKTQYF. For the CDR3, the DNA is TGTGCCAGCAGCTTAGGGACACAGGGGAAGACCCAGTACTTC.

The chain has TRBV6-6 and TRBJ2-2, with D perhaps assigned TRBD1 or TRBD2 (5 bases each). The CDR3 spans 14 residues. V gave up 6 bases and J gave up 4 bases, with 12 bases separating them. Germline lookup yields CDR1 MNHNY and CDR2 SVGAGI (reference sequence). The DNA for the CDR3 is TGTGCCAGCAGGGGGGTATGGGGCACCGGGGAGCTGTTTTTT. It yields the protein CASRGVWGTGELFF.

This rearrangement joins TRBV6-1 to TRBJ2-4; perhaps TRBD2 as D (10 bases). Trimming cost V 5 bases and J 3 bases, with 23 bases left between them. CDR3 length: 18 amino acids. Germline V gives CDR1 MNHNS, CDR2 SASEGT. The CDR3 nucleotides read TGTGCCAGCAGTACACTAGCGGGACAGGGTGGCGGCAAAAACATTCAGTACTTC. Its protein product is CASSTLAGQGGGKNIQYF.

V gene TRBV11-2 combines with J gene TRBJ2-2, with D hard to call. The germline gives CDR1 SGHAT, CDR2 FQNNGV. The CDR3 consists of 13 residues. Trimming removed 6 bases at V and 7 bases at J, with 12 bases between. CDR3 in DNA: TGTGCCAGCAGAGCCCTGAAAGTCGGGGAGCTGTTTTTT. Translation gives CASRALKVGELFF.

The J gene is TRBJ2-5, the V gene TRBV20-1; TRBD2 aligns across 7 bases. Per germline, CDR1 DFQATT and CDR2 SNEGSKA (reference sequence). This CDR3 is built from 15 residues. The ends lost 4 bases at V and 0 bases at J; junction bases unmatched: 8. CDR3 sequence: CSANSGGGHQETQYF. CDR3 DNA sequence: TGCAGTGCTAATTCGGGAGGAGGGCACCAAGAGACCCAGTACTTC.

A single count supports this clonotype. The CDR3 sequence is CASSMQEGKDYGYTF. CDR3 nucleotides: TGTGCCAGTAGTATGCAGGAGGGGAAGGACTATGGCTACACCTTC. The chain recombines TRBV19 with TRBJ1-2, with D tentatively TRBD1 (5 bases). Germline-derived CDR1 and CDR2 are LNHDA and SQIVND (reference sequence). V gave up 3 bases and J gave up 3 bases, with 14 bases separating them. The CDR3 sequence is 15 residues long.

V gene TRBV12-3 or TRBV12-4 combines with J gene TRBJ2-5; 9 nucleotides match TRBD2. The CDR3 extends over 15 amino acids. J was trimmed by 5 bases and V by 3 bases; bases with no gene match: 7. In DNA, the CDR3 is TGTGCCAGCAGTTTCCAGCGGGGGGAGTGGGAGACCCAGTACTTC. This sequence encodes CASSFQRGEWETQYF.

CDR3 sequence: CSATRTSGGSYEQYF. In nucleotides, the CDR3 is TGCAGTGCTACCCGGACTAGCGGGGGGTCCTACGAGCAGTACTTC. V and J are TRBV20-1 and TRBJ2-7; TRBD2 matches 14 bases. CDR1 and CDR2 (germline): DFQATT, SNEGSKA (reference sequence). Trimming cost V 4 bases and J 1 base; bases outside gene matches: 3. The CDR3 length is 15 residues.

Written as DNA, the CDR3 is TGTGCCAGCAGCTCCATGACAGTCTCCTACGAGCAGTACTTC. This translates into CASSSMTVSYEQYF. The chain has TRBV7-2 and TRBJ2-7; perhaps TRBD1 as D (5 bases). The CDR3 loop spans 14 amino acids. Trimming left V 4 bases short and J 0 bases short, with 10 bases between. Germline V gene lookup returns CDR1 SGHTA and CDR2 FQGNSA.

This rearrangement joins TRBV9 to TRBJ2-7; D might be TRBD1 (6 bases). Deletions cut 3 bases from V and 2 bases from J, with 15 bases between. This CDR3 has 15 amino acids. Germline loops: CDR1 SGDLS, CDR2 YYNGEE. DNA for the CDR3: TGTGCCAGCAGCGCTACGGACAGCCCTACCTACGAGCAGTACTTC. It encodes CASSATDSPTYEQYF.

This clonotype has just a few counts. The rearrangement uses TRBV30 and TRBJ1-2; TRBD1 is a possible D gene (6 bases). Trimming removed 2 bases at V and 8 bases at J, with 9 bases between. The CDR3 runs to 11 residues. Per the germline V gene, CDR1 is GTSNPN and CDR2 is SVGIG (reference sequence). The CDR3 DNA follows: TGTGCCTGGAGTTCAGGGGAGGGCTACACCTTC. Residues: CAWSSGEGYTF.

The CDR3 coding sequence is TGTGCCAGCAGTCCGGGCAGGGTGGGTGGCTACACCTTC. This gives the protein CASSPGRVGGYTF. The J gene is TRBJ1-2, the V gene TRBV12-3 or TRBV12-4; tentative D call: TRBD1 (5 bases). Trimming removed 5 bases at V and 7 bases at J, with 14 bases between. This CDR3 region has 13 residues.

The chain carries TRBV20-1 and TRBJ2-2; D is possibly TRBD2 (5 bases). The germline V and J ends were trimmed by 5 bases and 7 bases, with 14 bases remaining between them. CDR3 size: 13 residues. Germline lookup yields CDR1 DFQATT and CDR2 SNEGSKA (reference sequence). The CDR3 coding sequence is TGCAGTGCTTATGGGAGATGGGGCGGGGAGCTGTTTTTT. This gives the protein CSAYGRWGGELFF.

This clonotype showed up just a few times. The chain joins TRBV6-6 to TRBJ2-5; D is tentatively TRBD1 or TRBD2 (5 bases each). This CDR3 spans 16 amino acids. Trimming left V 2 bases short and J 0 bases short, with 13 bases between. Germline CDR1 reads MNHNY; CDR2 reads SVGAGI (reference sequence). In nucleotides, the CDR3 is TGTGCCAGCAGTTACCTTACCGGGGCTCACCAAGAGACCCAGTACTTC. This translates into CASSYLTGAHQETQYF.

The CDR3 sequence: CSVLKGKGTYAEGYTF. CDR3 nucleotides: TGCAGCGTTCTGAAGGGGAAAGGGACCTATGCTGAGGGCTACACCTTC. The gene calls are TRBV29-1 and TRBJ1-2; tentatively, D is TRBD1 (5 bases). Germline values: CDR1 SQVTM, CDR2 ANQGSEA. The CDR3 runs to 16 residues. Trimming cost V 5 bases and J 8 bases, with 27 bases left between them.

CDR3 protein: CASASGGQETQYF. CDR3 coding DNA: TGTGCCAGCGCGTCAGGGGGTCAAGAGACCCAGTACTTC. The genes are TRBV25-1 and TRBJ2-5; 7 bases match TRBD1. J gave up 2 bases and V 8 bases, and 5 bases lay outside the gene matches. Germline V gene data show CDR1 as MGHDK and CDR2 as SYGVNS. This CDR3 has 13 residues. The entire variable domain, with the rest obtained from reference TRBV25-1 and TRBJ2-5, is as follows: EADIYQTPRYLVIGTGKKITLECSQTMGHDKMYWYQQDPGMELHLIHYSYGVNSTEKGDLSSESTVSRIRTEHFPLTLESARPSHTSQYLCASASGGQETQYFGPGTRLLVL.

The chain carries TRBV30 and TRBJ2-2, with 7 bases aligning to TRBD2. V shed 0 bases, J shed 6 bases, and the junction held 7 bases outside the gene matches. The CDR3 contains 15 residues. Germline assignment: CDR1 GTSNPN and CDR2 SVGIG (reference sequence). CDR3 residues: CAWSVGSGAPGELFF. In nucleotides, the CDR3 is TGTGCCTGGAGTGTAGGGAGCGGGGCTCCCGGGGAGCTGTTTTTT.

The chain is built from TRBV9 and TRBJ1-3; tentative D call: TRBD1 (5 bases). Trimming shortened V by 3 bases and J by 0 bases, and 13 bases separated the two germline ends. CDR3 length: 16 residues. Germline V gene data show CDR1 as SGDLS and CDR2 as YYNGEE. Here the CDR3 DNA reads TGTGCCAGCAGCGAAGGGACCGATAGCTCTGGAAACACCATATATTTT. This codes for CASSEGTDSSGNTIYF.

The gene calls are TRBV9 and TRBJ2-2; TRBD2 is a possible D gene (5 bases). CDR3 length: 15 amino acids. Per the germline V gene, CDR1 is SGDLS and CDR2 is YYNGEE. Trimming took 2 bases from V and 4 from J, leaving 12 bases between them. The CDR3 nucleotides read TGTGCCAGCAGCGTCGGGGATCGGGTCACCGGGGAGCTGTTTTTT. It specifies CASSVGDRVTGELFF.

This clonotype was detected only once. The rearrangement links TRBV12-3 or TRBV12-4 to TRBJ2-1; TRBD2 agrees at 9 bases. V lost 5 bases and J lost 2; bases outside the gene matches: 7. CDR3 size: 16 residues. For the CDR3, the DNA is TGTGCCAGCAGTCCCGTGGCTAGCGGGACCTACAATGAGCAGTTCTTC. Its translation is CASSPVASGTYNEQFF.

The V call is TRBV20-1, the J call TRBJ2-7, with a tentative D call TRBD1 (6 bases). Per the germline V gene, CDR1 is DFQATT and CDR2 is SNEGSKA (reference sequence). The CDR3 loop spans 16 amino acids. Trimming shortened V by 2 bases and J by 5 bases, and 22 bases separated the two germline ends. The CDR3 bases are TGCAGTGCTAGATCCTCCTTGGGGGCAGTGGGCCACGAGCAGTACTTC. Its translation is CSARSSLGAVGHEQYF.